What follows is one T cell receptor beta chain and its context. Its antigen is not known. The entry originates in a study of synovial regulatory T cells in juvenile arthritis. Study summary: A few patients were therapy-naive; over five received methotrexate alone.

Using immunoSEQ multiplex PCR, the repertoire was profiled, and TCRdb retains in-frame clones only, with some absent. This table lists about 9,600 clones. The germline V gene encodes CDR1 SGHTA and CDR2 FQGNSA. CDR3 length: 15 residues. No DNA is listed. Points from the study as a whole: Synovial Teff and blood CPL repertoires partially overlapped with iaTreg TCR repertoires, which were largely patient-private. Inflammation-associated Treg cells in blood had less TCR diversity than the remaining blood Treg cells.

Eleven-patient cohort: around eleven active juvenile idiopathic arthritis patients, 3 polyarticular, 8 oligoarticular. The sequenced material came from Treg cells from blood. The subset denotes: remaining (HLA-DR-negative) circulating blood Treg cells. This sequence was found in a donor aged 2-30 years with juvenile idiopathic arthritis. V is TRBV7-2 and J is TRBJ2-7. This CDR3 is CASSLLGTSTYEQYF.